The clone carrying this T cell receptor (beta chain) was found a few times. What it recognizes is unknown. The PCR contained 60 Vbeta and 13 Jbeta primers. Data came from immunoSEQ multiplex PCR; TCRdb stores just in-frame clones and leaves some out. Among 200,000 or so clones listed, more than 75% were seen once. These data belong to a study of cytomegalovirus exposure and HLA in healthy donors. Findings of the study overall: Investigators reported 164 TCR beta chains as tied to cytomegalovirus. Most TCR sequences proved rare, with some public TCRs found in many donors.

The germline CDR1 and CDR2 sequences are MNHNY and SVGAGI (reference sequence). The CDR3 totals 11 residues. V was clipped by 6 bases and J by 12 bases; unmatched bases: 5. This rearrangement joins TRBV6-6 to TRBJ2-1, with TRBD2 matching 7 bases. Sequencing was performed on PBMCs. This sequence originates from a young woman in good health and CMV-seronegative. As DNA, the CDR3 is TGTGCCAGCAGAACTAGCGAGGGGCAGTTCTTC. It specifies CASRTSEGQFF.